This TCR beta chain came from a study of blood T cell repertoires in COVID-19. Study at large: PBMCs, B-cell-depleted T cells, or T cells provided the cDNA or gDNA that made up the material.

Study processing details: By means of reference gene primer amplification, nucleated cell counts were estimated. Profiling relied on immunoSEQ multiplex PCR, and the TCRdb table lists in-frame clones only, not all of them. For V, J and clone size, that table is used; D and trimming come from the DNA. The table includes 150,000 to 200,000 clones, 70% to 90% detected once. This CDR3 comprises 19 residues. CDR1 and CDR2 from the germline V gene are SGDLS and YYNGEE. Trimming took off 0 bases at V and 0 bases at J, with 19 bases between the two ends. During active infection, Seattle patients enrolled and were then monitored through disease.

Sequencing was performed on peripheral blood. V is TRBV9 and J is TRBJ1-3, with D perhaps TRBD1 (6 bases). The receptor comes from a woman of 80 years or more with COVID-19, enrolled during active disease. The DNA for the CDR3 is TGTGCCAGCAGCGTAGGAGGGGGGGCACTTCAGTCCTCTGGAAACACCATATATTTT. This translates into CASSVGGGALQSSGNTIYF.